Below are 11 T cell receptor beta chains sequenced from a single sample in a study of T cell responses to AZD1222 COVID-19 vaccine. This table comes from immunoSEQ multiplex PCR, and its TCRdb copy is limited to in-frame clones, with some not included. The sample holds roughly 100,000 clones, about 85% seen once. The input for sequencing was peripheral blood, taken on day 0 of AZD1222 vaccination. These TCRs come from an adult in good health.

This chain uses TRBV7-8 with TRBJ2-7; D remains ambiguous. Trimming took 4 bases from V and 7 from J, leaving 14 bases between them. Per germline, CDR1 SGHVS and CDR2 FQNEAQ. This CDR3 spans 13 amino acids. The CDR3 is CASSSRFVKEQYF. The CDR3 DNA is TGTGCCAGCAGCTCCCGGTTCGTAAAAGAGCAGTACTTC. The entire variable domain, with the rest obtained from reference TRBV7-8 and TRBJ2-7, is as follows: GAGVSQSPRYKVAKRGQDVALRCDPISGHVSLFWYQQALGQGPEFLTYFQNEAQLDKSGLPSDRFFAERPEGSVSTLKIQRTQQEDSAVYLCASSSRFVKEQYFGPGTRLTVT.

This chain links TRBV5-1 with TRBJ1-5, with D maybe TRBD1 (6 bases). The CDR3 spans 15 residues. Germline V gives CDR1 SGHRS, CDR2 YFSETQ. The V end lost 0 bases, the J end lost 3 bases, and 10 bases lay between the germline ends. CDR3 coding DNA: TGCGCCAGCAGCTTGGAGGGGGACCCCAATCAGCCCCAGCATTTT. Translated: CASSLEGDPNQPQHF.

V gene TRBV6-1 combines with J gene TRBJ2-3; D is unresolved. Germline-derived CDR1 and CDR2 are MNHNS and SASEGT. The CDR3 is 13 amino acids. Trimming stripped 0 bases from V and 10 bases from J, with 11 bases between. The CDR3 coding sequence is TGTGCCAGCAGTGAAGCAGGGATCGCCTCGCAGTATTTT. Its protein is CASSEAGIASQYF.

This clone was counted between two and nine times. The V gene is TRBV29-1, the J gene TRBJ1-1; TRBD1 aligns across 9 bases. From germline, CDR1 is SQVTM and CDR2 ANQGSEA. J gave up 2 bases and V 7 bases, and 5 bases lay outside the gene matches. CDR3 size: 13 residues. The CDR3 sequence: CSARDRVNTEAFF. The CDR3 bases are TGCAGCGCCCGGGACAGGGTAAACACTGAAGCTTTCTTT.

This chain uses TRBV10-2 with TRBJ2-7; TRBD2 agrees at 11 bases. CDR3 length: 14 residues. V gave up 4 bases and J gave up 5 bases; unmatched junction bases: 4. Germline CDR1 is WSHSY and CDR2 is SAAADI. The CDR3 DNA reads TGCGCCAGCAGTGGACTAGCGGGGTTGGACGAGCAGTACTTC. Translating it yields CASSGLAGLDEQYF.

There are a few counts of this clone. The chain uses TRBV3-1 (or the pseudogene TRBV3-2) and TRBJ1-2; the match to TRBD1 covers 7 bases. In germline, CDR1 is LGHDT, CDR2 YNNKEL (reference sequence). The CDR3 spans 13 residues. With V trimmed by 3 bases and J by 6 bases, 4 bases remained unmatched. In DNA form, the CDR3 reads TGTGCCAGCAGCCAGAGGGGGCTCCATGGCTACACCTTC. Translated, it gives CASSQRGLHGYTF.

The chain links TRBV5-1 to TRBJ1-1; D uncertain. Germline CDR1 reads SGHRS; CDR2 reads YFSETQ. This CDR3 region has 13 residues. V lost 2 bases and J 1 base, leaving 6 bases between the germline ends. The CDR3: CASSLVPNTEAFF. For the CDR3, the DNA is TGCGCCAGCAGCTTAGTGCCGAACACTGAAGCTTTCTTT. Together with reference TRBV5-1 and TRBJ1-1, the CDR3 gives the full variable domain: KAGVTQTPRYLIKTRGQQVTLSCSPISGHRSVSWYQQTPGQGLQFLFEYFSETQRNKGNFPGRFSGRQFSNSRSEMNVSTLELGDSALYLCASSLVPNTEAFFGQGTRLTVV.

The chain recombines TRBV30 with TRBJ1-1, with 7 bases identical to TRBD1. Trimming removed 2 bases from V and 11 bases from J; junction bases left unmatched: 20. This CDR3 comprises 16 residues. The germline CDR1 and CDR2 sequences are GTSNPN and SVGIG (reference sequence). CDR3 protein: CAWSRGGQSSHTRAFF. The DNA of the CDR3 is TGTGCCTGGAGTCGCGGGGGACAGTCCTCCCATACGCGGGCTTTCTTT.

V gene TRBV7-9 combines with J gene TRBJ2-2; the D gene could be TRBD1 or TRBD2 (5 bases each). Trimming removed 1 base at V and 1 base at J, with 13 bases between. The CDR3 consists of 17 residues. CDR1 and CDR2 (germline): SEHNR, FQNEAQ (reference sequence). The CDR3 spells CASSLGGSGLNTGELFF. The CDR3, as DNA: TGTGCCAGCAGCTTAGGGGGGAGCGGCTTGAACACCGGGGAGCTGTTTTTT.

The rearrangement links TRBV5-4 to TRBJ2-7; the D gene is possibly TRBD2 (5 bases). This CDR3 is 12 amino acids long. The V and J ends lost 2 bases and 6 bases respectively, with 9 bases between them. Germline V gene sequence: CDR1 SGHNT, CDR2 YYREEE (reference sequence). This CDR3 reads CASSFRGSEQYF. As DNA, the CDR3 is TGTGCCAGCAGCTTCCGGGGTTCCGAGCAGTACTTC.

This chain joins TRBV7-2 and TRBJ1-5; D remains ambiguous. V was trimmed by 5 bases and J by 3 bases, leaving 14 bases between them. Germline V lookup: CDR1 SGHTA, CDR2 FQGNSA. This CDR3 region has 15 residues. DNA of the CDR3: TGTGCCAGCAGCCCGCTGATGAGGGACAATCAGCCCCAGCATTTT. Translated: CASSPLMRDNQPQHF.